The 14 T cell receptor beta chains given below trace back to one sample, sequenced in a study of T-cell reconstitution after alpha-beta-depleted transplantation in children. Researchers prepared the TCRbeta library using unique molecular identifiers, the study reports. TCRdb ran MiXCR on the PCR reads and lists one entry per CDR3 protein. The sample shows around 140,000 distinct CDR3 sequences, roughly 9% of them seen only once. This specimen consisted of PBMCs, mostly from graft donor cells, obtained 180 days after TCRalphabeta/CD19-depleted stem cell transplant. These receptors were obtained from a female patient between 2 and 15 years old who had a stem cell transplant for congenital amegakaryocytic thrombocytopenia, so the T cells may come from the graft donor.

This clonotype was counted at least ten times. The chain recombines TRBV18 with TRBJ2-1, with 7 bases lining up with TRBD1. This CDR3 comprises 19 residues. The ends lost 4 bases at V and 0 bases at J; junction bases unmatched: 15. Germline CDR1 and CDR2: KGHSH and LQKENI. CDR3 sequence reads: CASSRRLSTGTSSYNEQFF. The CDR3 DNA follows: TGTGCCAGCTCACGCAGATTATCGACAGGGACAAGCTCCTACAATGAGCAGTTCTTC.

This clonotype appeared a few times. The V call is TRBV23-1, the J call TRBJ2-2; D remains ambiguous. TRBV23-1 is an open reading frame, and its role is uncertain. CDR3 length: 19 residues. Trimming pared 0 bases from V and 6 bases from J, leaving 23 bases between. This CDR3 is CASSQSADLPPEESGELFF. For the CDR3, the DNA is TGCGCCAGCAGTCAATCGGCGGATCTTCCCCCCGAGGAGTCCGGGGAGCTGTTTTTT.

The sample holds a few counts of this clonotype. The V call is TRBV4-1, the J call TRBJ2-2; the match to TRBD1 covers 10 bases. There are 15 residues in the CDR3. Trimming at V came to 3 bases and at J to 5 bases, leaving 3 bases not matched to a gene. Germline-derived CDR1 and CDR2 are MGHRA and YSYEKL. The CDR3 reads CASSQGQGFTGELFF. The CDR3 region has the DNA TGCGCCAGCAGCCAGGGACAGGGGTTTACCGGGGAGCTGTTTTTT.

This clonotype was counted many times. The chain has TRBV5-1 and TRBJ1-1, with TRBD1 matching 7 bases. Germline V CDR1 and CDR2: SGHRS, YFSETQ. The trim removed 0 bases at V and 0 bases at J, leaving 2 bases unmatched. The CDR3 sequence is 15 residues long. The CDR3 sequence is CASSLEGAVNTEAFF. CDR3 nucleotides: TGCGCCAGCAGCTTGGAGGGGGCGGTGAACACTGAAGCTTTCTTT.

The chain links TRBV9 to TRBJ2-7; the match to TRBD2 covers 12 bases. This CDR3 contains 17 residues. Trimming took 0 bases from V and 4 from J; bases not matched to a gene: 8. Germline CDR1 and CDR2: SGDLS and YYNGEE. The CDR3 DNA reads as TGTGCCAGCAGCGTAGATCCTAGCGGGAGGGCCAGGTACGAGCAGTACTTC. The encoded protein is CASSVDPSGRARYEQYF. The entire variable domain, with the rest obtained from reference TRBV9 and TRBJ2-7, is as follows: DSGVTQTPKHLITATGQRVTLRCSPRSGDLSVYWYQQSLDQGLQFLIQYYNGEERAKGNILERFSAQQFPDLHSELNLSSLELGDSALYFCASSVDPSGRARYEQYFGPGTRLTVT.

This clonotype was detected many times. The rearrangement uses TRBV28 and TRBJ2-7; a possible D gene is TRBD1 (5 bases). CDR3 length: 13 residues. Trimming pared 2 bases from V and 6 bases from J, leaving 11 bases between. The V gene's germline CDR1 is MDHEN and CDR2 SYDVKM. DNA of the CDR3: TGTGCCAGCAGTTTACGAATTAGGGGCGAGCAGTACTTC. As protein: CASSLRIRGEQYF. The whole variable domain, filled in from reference TRBV28 and TRBJ2-7, reads DVKVTQSSRYLVKRTGEKVFLECVQDMDHENMFWYRQDPGLGLRLIYFSYDVKMKEKGDIPEGYSVSREKKERFSLILESASTNQTSMYLCASSLRIRGEQYFGPGTRLTVT.

This chain joins TRBV28 and TRBJ2-7; D remains ambiguous. V shed 7 bases and J shed 6 bases, with 16 bases lying between them. The CDR3 runs to 13 residues. CDR1 and CDR2 from the germline V gene are MDHEN and SYDVKM. CDR3 sequence: CASMRRTPPEQYF. The CDR3 region has the DNA TGTGCCAGCATGAGGCGGACCCCCCCCGAGCAGTACTTC.

This clonotype was detected a few times. The CDR3 nucleotides are TGCAGTGCTAGGGGTGGGACAGAGAACACCGGGGAGCTGTTTTTT. The encoded protein is CSARGGTENTGELFF. The chain has TRBV20-1 and TRBJ2-2; 7 nucleotides match TRBD1. V lost 3 bases, J lost 1 base, and 5 bases stayed unmatched. CDR3 size: 15 residues. Germline V gene data show CDR1 as DFQATT and CDR2 as SNEGSKA (reference sequence).

The chain uses TRBV7-9 and TRBJ1-2; D uncertain. V was cut by 8 bases and J by 8 bases, with 18 bases left in between. This CDR3 is 13 amino acids long. Germline V gives CDR1 SEHNR, CDR2 FQNEAQ (reference sequence). CDR3: CASGPGPLGGYTF. The CDR3, as DNA: TGTGCCAGCGGCCCTGGGCCCCTCGGGGGCTACACCTTC. Supplemented by reference TRBV7-9 and TRBJ1-2, the full variable domain reads DTGVSQNPRHKITKRGQNVTFRCDPISEHNRLYWYRQTLGQGPEFLTYFQNEAQLEKSRLLSDRFSAERPKGSFSTLEIQRTEQGDSAMYLCASGPGPLGGYTFGSGTRLTVV.

The V and J genes are TRBV4-2 and TRBJ2-2, with TRBD1 matching 11 bases. The V gene's germline CDR1 is LGHNA and CDR2 YNFKEQ. This CDR3 contains 22 residues. V lost 2 bases and J lost 5; bases outside the gene matches: 22. DNA of the CDR3: TGTGCCAGCAGCCAAAAGGACAGGGGGCATGGGGTAGCGGGACTGTCAACCGGGGAGCTGTTTTTT. Translating gives CASSQKDRGHGVAGLSTGELFF.

In this sample, this clonotype turned up many times. The chain combines TRBV4-3 with TRBJ2-1; no clear D gene. Trimming shortened V by 0 bases and J by 0 bases, and 9 bases separated the two germline ends. Germline V gene sequence: CDR1 LGHNA, CDR2 YSLEER. The CDR3 runs 16 residues. In DNA, the CDR3 is TGCGCCAGCAGCCAAGAGCCGGGTAGCTCCTACAATGAGCAGTTCTTC. This gives the protein CASSQEPGSSYNEQFF.

This clonotype was seen ten or more times. This chain joins TRBV20-1 and TRBJ2-7; TRBD2 aligns across 12 bases. Germline loops: CDR1 DFQATT, CDR2 SNEGSKA (reference sequence). Losses at the gene ends were 0 bases for V and 7 bases for J; bases not matched to a gene: 10. The length of the CDR3 is 16 residues. In nucleotides, the CDR3 is TGCAGTGCTAGAGATCCGGCTAGCGGGAGGGGATGGGAGCAGTACTTC. Its protein is CSARDPASGRGWEQYF.

This clonotype was counted many times. The V and J genes are TRBV29-1 and TRBJ2-7; TRBD1 matches at 10 bases. Germline values: CDR1 SQVTM, CDR2 ANQGSEA. There are 12 residues in the CDR3. The CDR3 bases are TGCAGTTATATGGGACAGGGGTACGAGCAGTACTTC. Encoded protein: CSYMGQGYEQYF.

The rearrangement links TRBV11-2 to TRBJ2-1, with D maybe TRBD2 (5 bases). V gave up 4 bases and J gave up 5 bases, with 12 bases separating them. Per the germline V gene, CDR1 is SGHAT and CDR2 is FQNNGV. This CDR3 has 14 residues. In nucleotides, the CDR3 is TGTGCCAGCAGCTCCCGGGGTGTGAACAATGAGCAGTTCTTC. Encoded protein: CASSSRGVNNEQFF.